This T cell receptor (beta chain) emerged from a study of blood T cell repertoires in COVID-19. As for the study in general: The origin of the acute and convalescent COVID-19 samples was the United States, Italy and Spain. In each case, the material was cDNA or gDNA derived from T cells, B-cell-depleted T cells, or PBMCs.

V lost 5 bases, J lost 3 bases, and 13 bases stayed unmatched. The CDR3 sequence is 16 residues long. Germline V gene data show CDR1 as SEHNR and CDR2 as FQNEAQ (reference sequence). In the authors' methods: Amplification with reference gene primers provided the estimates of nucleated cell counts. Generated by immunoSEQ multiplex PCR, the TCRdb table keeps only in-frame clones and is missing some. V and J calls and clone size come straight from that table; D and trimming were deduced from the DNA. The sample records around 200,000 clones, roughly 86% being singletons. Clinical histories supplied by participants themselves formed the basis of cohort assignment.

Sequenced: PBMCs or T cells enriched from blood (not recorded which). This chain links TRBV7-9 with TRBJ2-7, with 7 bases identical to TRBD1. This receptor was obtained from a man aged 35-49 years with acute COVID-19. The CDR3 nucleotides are TGTGCCAGCAGCCTCCGCATAGGGCCAGGGGGCTACGAGCAGTACTTC. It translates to CASSLRIGPGGYEQYF.